The 10 T cell receptor beta chains presented below share a single source sample, sequenced in a study of blood T cell repertoires in COVID-19. TCRdb keeps only in-frame clones here, not all; method: immunoSEQ multiplex PCR. The sample yields approximately 210,000 clones, roughly four fifths seen once. Sequencing was performed on peripheral blood. The source of these receptors is a woman aged 40 to 50 with acute or convalescent COVID-19.

The chain combines TRBV20-1 with TRBJ1-2; TRBD1 is a possible D gene (5 bases). CDR1 and CDR2 from the germline V gene are DFQATT and SNEGSKA (reference sequence). The CDR3 covers 15 residues. V dropped 3 bases and J dropped 4 bases, with 18 bases sitting between them. Here the CDR3 reads CSASAPKGMIYGYTF. In DNA, the CDR3 is TGCAGTGCTAGTGCCCCCAAGGGGATGATCTATGGCTACACCTTC.

The V and J genes are TRBV14 and TRBJ2-1; 13 bases match TRBD2. Germline-derived CDR1 and CDR2 are SGHDN and FVKESK. The trim removed 5 bases at V and 4 bases at J, leaving 11 bases unmatched. The CDR3 is made up of 18 amino acids. The CDR3 spells CASSFRTSGSLLYNEQFF. CDR3 DNA sequence: TGTGCCAGCAGCTTCCGGACTAGCGGGAGCCTATTATACAATGAGCAGTTCTTC.

V usage is TRBV7-2 and J usage is TRBJ2-4; 9 bases align to TRBD1. V dropped 4 bases and J dropped 2; count of bases not matched to a gene: 6. The germline gives CDR1 SGHTA, CDR2 FQGNSA. This CDR3 comprises 16 residues. The chain's CDR3 is CASSSRTGVTKNIQYF. The CDR3 DNA is TGTGCCAGCAGCTCCCGGACAGGGGTTACCAAAAACATTCAGTACTTC.

This sequence joins TRBV7-9 and TRBJ1-1; possibly TRBD1 for D (6 bases). Trimming removed 8 bases from V and 5 bases from J, with 12 bases in between. CDR3 length equals 12 residues. The germline V gene has CDR1 SEHNR and CDR2 FQNEAQ (reference sequence). CDR3 in DNA: TGTGCCAGCTTGGGGGGGCGGACTGAAGCTTTCTTT. This codes for CASLGGRTEAFF.

This chain connects TRBV3-1 (or the pseudogene TRBV3-2) to TRBJ1-2; the match to TRBD1 covers 8 bases. Germline CDR1 reads LGHDT; CDR2 reads YNNKEL (reference sequence). Germline trimming cut 6 bases from V and 8 bases from J; bases unmatched to any gene: 8. The CDR3 extends over 13 amino acids. CDR3 DNA: TGTGCCAGCAGTCCAGGGGGCGCAGGAGGCTACACCTTC. Protein: CASSPGGAGGYTF.

This clone was seen only once. The chain has TRBV6-5 and TRBJ1-2; 8 bases align to TRBD1. CDR3 length: 13 amino acids. The V and J ends lost 8 bases and 0 bases, in that order; junction bases with no gene match: 2. Per the germline V gene, CDR1 is MNHEY and CDR2 is SVGAGI. DNA for the CDR3: TGTGCCAGCGGGGACAGGACTAACTATGGCTACACCTTC. It yields the protein CASGDRTNYGYTF.

This chain uses TRBV3-1 (or the pseudogene TRBV3-2) with TRBJ1-2, with D possibly TRBD1 on 5 matching bases. Germline V lookup: CDR1 LGHDT, CDR2 YNNKEL (reference sequence). This CDR3 is built from 14 residues. Trimming cost V 2 bases and J 4 bases, with 11 bases left between them. The chain's CDR3 is CASSQSAGGYGYTF. The CDR3 coding sequence is TGTGCCAGCAGCCAATCTGCCGGGGGCTATGGCTACACCTTC.

The V and J genes are TRBV5-1 and TRBJ1-1, with 12 bases matching TRBD1. CDR3 length equals 15 residues. The germline V gene has CDR1 SGHRS and CDR2 YFSETQ. Losses at the gene ends were 1 base for V and 10 bases for J; bases not matched to a gene: 8. CDR3 protein: CASSLKLGQGARAFF. The DNA for the CDR3 is TGCGCCAGCAGCTTGAAGCTGGGACAGGGGGCGCGAGCTTTCTTT. The full variable domain, with the rest looked up from reference TRBV5-1 and TRBJ1-1, is KAGVTQTPRYLIKTRGQQVTLSCSPISGHRSVSWYQQTPGQGLQFLFEYFSETQRNKGNFPGRFSGRQFSNSRSEMNVSTLELGDSALYLCASSLKLGQGARAFFGQGTRLTVV.

V and J are TRBV11-2 and TRBJ1-6; D perhaps matches TRBD1 (6 bases). This CDR3 comprises 15 residues. V was clipped by 1 base and J by 7 bases, with 11 bases between them. Germline V CDR1 and CDR2: SGHAT, FQNNGV. The CDR3 spells CASSLADRTNSPLHF. CDR3 nucleotides: TGTGCCAGCAGCTTAGCGGACAGAACCAATTCACCCCTCCACTTT.

This clone was seen a single time. The chain joins TRBV27 to TRBJ2-2, with 10 positions matching TRBD2. V dropped 6 bases and J dropped 4; count of bases not matched to a gene: 5. The CDR3 sequence is 15 residues long. CDR1 is MNHEY, CDR2 SMNVEV, per germline (reference sequence). The CDR3 spells CASRGLAMSTGELFF. The CDR3 bases are TGTGCCAGCAGGGGACTAGCGATGAGCACCGGGGAGCTGTTTTTT.